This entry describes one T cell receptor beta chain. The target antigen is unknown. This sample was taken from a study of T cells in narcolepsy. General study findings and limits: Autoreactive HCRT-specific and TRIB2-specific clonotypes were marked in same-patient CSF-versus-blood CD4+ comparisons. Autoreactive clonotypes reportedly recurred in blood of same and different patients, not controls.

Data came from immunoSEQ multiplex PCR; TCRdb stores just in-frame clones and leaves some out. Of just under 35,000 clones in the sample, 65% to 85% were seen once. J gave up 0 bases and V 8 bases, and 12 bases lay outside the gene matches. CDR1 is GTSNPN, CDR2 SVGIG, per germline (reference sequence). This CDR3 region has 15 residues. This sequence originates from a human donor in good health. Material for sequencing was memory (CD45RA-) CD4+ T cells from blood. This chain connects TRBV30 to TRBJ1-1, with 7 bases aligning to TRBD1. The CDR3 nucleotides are TGTGCCCGGGGGGGGGACAGCTCTCTGAACACTGAAGCTTTCTTT. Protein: CARGGDSSLNTEAFF.